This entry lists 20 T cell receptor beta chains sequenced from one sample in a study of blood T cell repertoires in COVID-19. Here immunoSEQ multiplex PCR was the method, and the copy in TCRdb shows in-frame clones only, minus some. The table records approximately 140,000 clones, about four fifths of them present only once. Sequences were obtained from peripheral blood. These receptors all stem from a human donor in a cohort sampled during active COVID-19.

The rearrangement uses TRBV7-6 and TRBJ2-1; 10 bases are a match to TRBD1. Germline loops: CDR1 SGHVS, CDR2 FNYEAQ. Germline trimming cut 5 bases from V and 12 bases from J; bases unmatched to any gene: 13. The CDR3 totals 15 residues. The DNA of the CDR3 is TGTGCCAGCAGCCCCTCGGACAGGGGGGCTACCAGGCAGTTCTTC. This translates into CASSPSDRGATRQFF.

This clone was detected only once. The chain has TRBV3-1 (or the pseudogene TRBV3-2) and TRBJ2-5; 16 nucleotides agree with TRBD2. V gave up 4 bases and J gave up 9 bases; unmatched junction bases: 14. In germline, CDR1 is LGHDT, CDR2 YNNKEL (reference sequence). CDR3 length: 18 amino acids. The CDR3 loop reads CASSPYPGTSGGGEAQYF. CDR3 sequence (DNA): TGTGCCAGCAGCCCCTACCCCGGGACTAGCGGGGGGGGCGAGGCCCAGTACTTC.

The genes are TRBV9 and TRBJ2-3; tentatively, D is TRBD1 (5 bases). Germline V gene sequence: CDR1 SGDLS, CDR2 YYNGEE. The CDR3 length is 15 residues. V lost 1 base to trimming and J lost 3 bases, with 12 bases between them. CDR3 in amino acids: CASSVPPGPTDTQYF. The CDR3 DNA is TGTGCCAGCAGCGTACCCCCAGGGCCTACAGATACGCAGTATTTT.

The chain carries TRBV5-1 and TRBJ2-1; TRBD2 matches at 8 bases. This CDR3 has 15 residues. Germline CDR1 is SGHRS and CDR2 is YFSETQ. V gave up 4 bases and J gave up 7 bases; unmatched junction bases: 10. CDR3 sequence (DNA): TGCGCCAGCAGCCCTATGAGGCGGGGGGCTAATGAGCAGTTCTTC. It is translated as CASSPMRRGANEQFF.

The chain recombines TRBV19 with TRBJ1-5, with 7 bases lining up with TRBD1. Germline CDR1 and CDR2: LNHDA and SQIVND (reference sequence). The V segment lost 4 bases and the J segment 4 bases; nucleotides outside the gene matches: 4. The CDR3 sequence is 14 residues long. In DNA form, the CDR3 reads TGTGCCAGTAGTAACGACAGGGCTAATCAGCCCCAGCATTTT. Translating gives CASSNDRANQPQHF.

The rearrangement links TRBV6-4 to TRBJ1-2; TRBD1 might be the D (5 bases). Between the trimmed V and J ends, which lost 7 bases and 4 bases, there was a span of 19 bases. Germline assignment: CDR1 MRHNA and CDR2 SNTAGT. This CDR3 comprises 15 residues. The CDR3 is CASKWSAGGFYGYTF. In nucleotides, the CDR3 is TGTGCCAGCAAATGGTCGGCCGGGGGGTTCTATGGCTACACCTTC.

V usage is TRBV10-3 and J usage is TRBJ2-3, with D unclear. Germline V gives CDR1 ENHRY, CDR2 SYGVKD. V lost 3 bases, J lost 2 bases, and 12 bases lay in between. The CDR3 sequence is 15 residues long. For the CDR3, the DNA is TGTGCCATCAGTGATACAGACATTTCCACAGATACGCAGTATTTT. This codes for CAISDTDISTDTQYF.

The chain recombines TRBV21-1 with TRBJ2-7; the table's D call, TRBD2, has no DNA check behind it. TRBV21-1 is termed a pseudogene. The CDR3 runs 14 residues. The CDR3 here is CASPPGLWGYEQYF. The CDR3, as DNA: TGTGCCAGCCCCCCGGGATTATGGGGATACGAGCAGTACTTC.

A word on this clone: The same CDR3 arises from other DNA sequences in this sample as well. The CDR3 sequence: CASSFLLAGGGNEQFF. DNA of the CDR3: TGTGCCAGCAGTTTCCTACTAGCGGGGGGAGGTAATGAGCAGTTCTTC. This chain links TRBV27 with TRBJ2-1; 12 nucleotides line up with TRBD2. After removal of 3 bases from V and 7 bases from J, the junction contained 7 bases not matched to a gene. The CDR3 sequence is 16 residues long. Germline V gene lookup returns CDR1 MNHEY and CDR2 SMNVEV (reference sequence).

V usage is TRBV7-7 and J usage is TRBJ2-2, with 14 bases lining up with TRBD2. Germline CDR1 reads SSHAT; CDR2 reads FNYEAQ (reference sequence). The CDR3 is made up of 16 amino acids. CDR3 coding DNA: TGTGCTATTATTGGGACTAGCGGGGGCAACACCGGGGAGCTGTTTTTT. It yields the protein CAIIGTSGGNTGELFF.

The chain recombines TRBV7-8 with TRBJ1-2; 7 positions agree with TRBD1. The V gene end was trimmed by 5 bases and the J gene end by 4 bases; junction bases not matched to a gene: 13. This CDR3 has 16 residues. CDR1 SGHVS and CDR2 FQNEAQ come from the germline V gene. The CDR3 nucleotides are TGTGCCAGCAGCCGAGGGGCCGGGGCAGGGGGCTATGGCTACACCTTC. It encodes CASSRGAGAGGYGYTF.

The CDR3 nucleotides read TGTGCCAGCAGCCCGACCTCCGGGGTCCAATATGGCGCGTTCTTC. This codes for CASSPTSGVQYGAFF. The chain uses TRBV9 and TRBJ2-1, with a possible D match to TRBD2 (5 bases). V gave up 4 bases and J gave up 15 bases, with 26 bases separating them. Germline V lookup: CDR1 SGDLS, CDR2 YYNGEE. The CDR3 runs to 15 residues.

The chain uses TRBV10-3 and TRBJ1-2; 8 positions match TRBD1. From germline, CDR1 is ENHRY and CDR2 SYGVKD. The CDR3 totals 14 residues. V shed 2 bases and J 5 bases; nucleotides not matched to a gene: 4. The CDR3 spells CAISEADRVYGYTF. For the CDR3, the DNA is TGTGCCATCAGTGAGGCGGACAGGGTTTATGGCTACACCTTC.

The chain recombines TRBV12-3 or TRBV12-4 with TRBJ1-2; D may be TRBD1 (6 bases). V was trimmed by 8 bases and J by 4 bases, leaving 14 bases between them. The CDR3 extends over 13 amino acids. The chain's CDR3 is CASSEQGSYGYTF. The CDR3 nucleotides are TGTGCCAGCTCGGAGCAGGGGTCCTATGGCTACACCTTC.

The CDR3 bases are TGTGCCAGCAAGGGACAGGTATTATCCTACGAGCAGTACTTC. Translation gives CASKGQVLSYEQYF. The chain uses TRBV28 and TRBJ2-7; 8 bases agree with TRBD1. This CDR3 spans 14 amino acids. The V and J ends lost 7 bases and 1 base, in that order; junction bases with no gene match: 6. The germline V gene has CDR1 MDHEN and CDR2 SYDVKM.

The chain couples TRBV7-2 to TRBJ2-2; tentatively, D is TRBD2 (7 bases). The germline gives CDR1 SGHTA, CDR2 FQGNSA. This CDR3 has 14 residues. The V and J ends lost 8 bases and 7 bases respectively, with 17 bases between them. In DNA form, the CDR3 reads TGTGCCAGCTCTCCGAGGGGGGGATACGGGGAGCTGTTTTTT. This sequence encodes CASSPRGGYGELFF.

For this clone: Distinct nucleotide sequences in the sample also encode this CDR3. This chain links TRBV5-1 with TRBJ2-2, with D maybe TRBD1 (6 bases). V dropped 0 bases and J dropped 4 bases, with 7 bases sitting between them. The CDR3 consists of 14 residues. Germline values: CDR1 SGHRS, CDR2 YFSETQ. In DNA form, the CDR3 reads TGCGCCAGCAGCTTGGAAGGGGGCACCGGGGAGCTGTTTTTT. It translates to CASSLEGGTGELFF. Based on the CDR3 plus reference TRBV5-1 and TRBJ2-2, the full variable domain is KAGVTQTPRYLIKTRGQQVTLSCSPISGHRSVSWYQQTPGQGLQFLFEYFSETQRNKGNFPGRFSGRQFSNSRSEMNVSTLELGDSALYLCASSLEGGTGELFFGEGSRLTVL.

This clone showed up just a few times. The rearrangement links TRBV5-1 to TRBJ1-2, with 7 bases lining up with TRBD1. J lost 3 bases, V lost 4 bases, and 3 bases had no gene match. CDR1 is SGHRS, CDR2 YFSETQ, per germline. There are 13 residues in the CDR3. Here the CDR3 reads CASSRQGDYGYTF. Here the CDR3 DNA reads TGCGCCAGCAGCCGACAGGGAGACTATGGCTACACCTTC.

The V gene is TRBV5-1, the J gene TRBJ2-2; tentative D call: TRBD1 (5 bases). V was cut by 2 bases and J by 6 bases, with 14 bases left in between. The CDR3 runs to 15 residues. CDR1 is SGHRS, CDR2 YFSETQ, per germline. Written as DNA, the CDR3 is TGCGCCAGCAGCTTCGTAGGGGATATCGCCGGGGAGCTGTTTTTT. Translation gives CASSFVGDIAGELFF.

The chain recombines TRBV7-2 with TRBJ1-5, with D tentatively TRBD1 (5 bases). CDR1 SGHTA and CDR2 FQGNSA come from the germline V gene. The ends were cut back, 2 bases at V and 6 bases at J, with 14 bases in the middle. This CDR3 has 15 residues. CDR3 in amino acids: CASSLSAWGGQPQHF. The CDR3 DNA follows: TGTGCCAGCAGCTTAAGTGCTTGGGGGGGTCAGCCCCAGCATTTT. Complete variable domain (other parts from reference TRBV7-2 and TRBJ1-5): GAGVSQSPSNKVTEKGKDVELRCDPISGHTALYWYRQSLGQGLEFLIYFQGNSAPDKSGLPSDRFSAERTGGSVSTLTIQRTQQEDSAVYLCASSLSAWGGQPQHFGDGTRLSIL.